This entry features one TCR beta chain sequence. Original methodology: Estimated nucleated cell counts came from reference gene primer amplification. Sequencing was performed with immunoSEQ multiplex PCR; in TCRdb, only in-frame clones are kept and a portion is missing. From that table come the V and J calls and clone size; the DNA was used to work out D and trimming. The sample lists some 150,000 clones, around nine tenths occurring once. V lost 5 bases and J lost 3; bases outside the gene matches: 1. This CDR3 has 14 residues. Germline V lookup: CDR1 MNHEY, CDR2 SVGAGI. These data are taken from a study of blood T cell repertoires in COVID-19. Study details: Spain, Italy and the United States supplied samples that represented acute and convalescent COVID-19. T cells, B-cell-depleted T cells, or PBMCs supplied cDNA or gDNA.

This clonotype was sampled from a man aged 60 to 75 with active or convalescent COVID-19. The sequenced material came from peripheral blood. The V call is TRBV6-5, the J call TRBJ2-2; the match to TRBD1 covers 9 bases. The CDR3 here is CASSRQGDTGELFF. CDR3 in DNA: TGTGCCAGCAGTCGACAGGGGGACACCGGGGAGCTGTTTTTT.